The clone carrying this T cell receptor beta chain was seen a handful of times. TCRdb reprocessed the RT-PCR reads via MiXCR and lists one record per CDR3 protein. The sample lists approximately 520,000 distinct CDR3 sequences, about 25% occurring once. The ends were cut back, 0 bases at V and 4 bases at J, with 10 bases in the middle. The CDR3 is made up of 15 amino acids. The data stem from a study of response to subunit inactivated influenza vaccine. The sequences come from CD4+ T cells sorted from PBMCs, collected roughly 5 days after vaccination. This clonotype originated in a man over 45 who received an inactivated influenza vaccine. V usage is TRBV6-7 and J usage is TRBJ2-1; perhaps TRBD1 as D (6 bases). TRBV6-7 is filed as an ORF, its function uncertain. CDR3 region: CASSYSGQQYNEQFF. The CDR3 DNA is TGTGCCAGCAGTTACTCAGGACAGCAATACAATGAGCAGTTCTTC.